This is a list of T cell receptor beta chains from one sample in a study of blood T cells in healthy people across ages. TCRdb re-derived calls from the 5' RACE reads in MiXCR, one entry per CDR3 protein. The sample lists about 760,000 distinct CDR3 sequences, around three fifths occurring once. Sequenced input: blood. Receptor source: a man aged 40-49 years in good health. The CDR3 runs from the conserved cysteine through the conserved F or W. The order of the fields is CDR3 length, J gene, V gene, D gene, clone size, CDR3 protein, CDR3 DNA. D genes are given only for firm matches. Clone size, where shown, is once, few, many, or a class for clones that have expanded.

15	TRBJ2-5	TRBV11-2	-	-	CASSLSGGRVETQYF	TGTGCCAGCAGCTTATCGGGGGGCCGAGTCGAGACCCAGTACTTC
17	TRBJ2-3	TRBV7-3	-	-	CASSLQSGNHGSDTQYF	TGTGCCAGCAGCTTACAGTCTGGTAATCATGGTTCAGATACGCAGTATTTT
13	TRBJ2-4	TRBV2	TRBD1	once	CASRETGRPIQYF	TGTGCCAGCAGAGAGACAGGGCGGCCCATTCAGTACTTC
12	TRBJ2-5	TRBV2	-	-	CASSATQGTQYF	TGTGCCAGCAGTGCCACGCAAGGGACCCAGTACTTC
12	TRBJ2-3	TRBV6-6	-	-	CASRAGPDTQYF	TGTGCCAGCAGGGCTGGCCCAGATACGCAGTATTTT
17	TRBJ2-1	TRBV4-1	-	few	CASSQGWQTSLTQEQFF	TGCGCCAGCAGCCAAGGGTGGCAGACCTCCCTTACGCAGGAGCAGTTCTTC
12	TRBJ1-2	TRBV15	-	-	CATSRVPNGYTF	TGTGCCACCAGCAGAGTCCCCAATGGCTACACCTTC
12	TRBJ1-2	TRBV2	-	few	CASSERGSGYTF	TGTGCCAGCAGTGAACGAGGGAGTGGCTACACCTTC
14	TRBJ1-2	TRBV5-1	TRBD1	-	CASSSPAGGYGYTF	TGCGCCAGCAGCTCGCCCGCAGGGGGTTATGGCTACACCTTC
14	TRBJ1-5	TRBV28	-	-	CASRTYVGGQPQHF	TGTGCCAGCAGAACCTACGTGGGAGGGCAGCCCCAGCATTTT
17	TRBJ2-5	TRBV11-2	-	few	CASSLGSVAWYQETQYF	TGTGCCAGCAGCTTAGGCAGCGTCGCTTGGTACCAAGAGACCCAGTACTTC